This record concerns one T cell receptor (beta chain) sequence. Antigen specificity is unknown. Between the trimmed V and J ends, which lost 6 bases and 14 bases, there was a span of 28 bases. The germline V gene encodes CDR1 MNHEY and CDR2 SMNVEV (reference sequence). CDR3 size: 16 residues. This sample is part of a study of T cell responses to AZD1222 COVID-19 vaccine. Study background: Researchers grouped second doses given at about 4 or about 12 weeks into one pool. General study findings and limits: At study baseline, merely about 6 AZD1222 recipients were seropositive. Donors were largely white British and mainly female; clonal diversity was possibly underestimated. Spike-specific TCR repertoires showed rising breadth and depth after two AZD1222 doses.

Repertoires were generated with immunoSEQ multiplex PCR, while TCRdb's copy carries only in-frame clones and drops some. The profile covers approximately 50,000 clones, with approximately 89% appearing a single time and roughly 14% taken by the ten largest. Material: peripheral blood, obtained on day 0 of AZD1222 vaccination. The chain has TRBV27 and TRBJ1-4; a possible D gene is TRBD1 (6 bases). The receptor comes from an adult in good health. The CDR3 protein is CASSSRDTTSRLHLFF. The CDR3 DNA follows: TGTGCCAGCAGCTCCCGGGACACGACGAGTAGACTGCACCTGTTTTTT.